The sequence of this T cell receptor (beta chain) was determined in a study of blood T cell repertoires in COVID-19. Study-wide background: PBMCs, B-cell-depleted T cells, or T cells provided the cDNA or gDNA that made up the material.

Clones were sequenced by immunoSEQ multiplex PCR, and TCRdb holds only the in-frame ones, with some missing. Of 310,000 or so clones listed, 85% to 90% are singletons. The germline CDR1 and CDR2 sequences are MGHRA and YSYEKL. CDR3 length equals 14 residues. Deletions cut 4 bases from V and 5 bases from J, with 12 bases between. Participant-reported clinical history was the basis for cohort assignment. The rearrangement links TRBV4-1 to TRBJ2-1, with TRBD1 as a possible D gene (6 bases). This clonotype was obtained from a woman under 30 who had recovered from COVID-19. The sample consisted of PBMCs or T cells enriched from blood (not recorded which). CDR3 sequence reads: CASSRPSGDNEQFF. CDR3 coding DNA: TGCGCCAGCAGCCGACCGTCAGGGGACAATGAGCAGTTCTTC.